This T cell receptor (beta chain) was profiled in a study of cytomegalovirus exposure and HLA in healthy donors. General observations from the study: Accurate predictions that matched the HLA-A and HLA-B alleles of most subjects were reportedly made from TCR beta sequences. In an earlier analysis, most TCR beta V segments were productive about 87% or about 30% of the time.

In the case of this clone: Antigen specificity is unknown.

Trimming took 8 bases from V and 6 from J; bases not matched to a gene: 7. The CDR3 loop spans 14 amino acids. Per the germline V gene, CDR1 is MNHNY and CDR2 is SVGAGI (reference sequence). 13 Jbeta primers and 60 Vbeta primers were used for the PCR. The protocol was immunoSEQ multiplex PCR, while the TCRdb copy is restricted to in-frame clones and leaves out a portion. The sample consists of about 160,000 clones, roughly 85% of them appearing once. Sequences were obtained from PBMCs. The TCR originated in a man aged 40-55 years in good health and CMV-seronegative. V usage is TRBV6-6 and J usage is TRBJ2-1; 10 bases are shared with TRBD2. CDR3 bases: TGTGCCAGCGGACGAGCGGGAGGGCCCAATGAGCAGTTCTTC. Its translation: CASGRAGGPNEQFF.